Described below is a single TCR beta chain sequence and its context. Noted time point: neoterminal ileum biopsy at postoperative endoscopy, about 6 months after surgery. This entry belongs to a study of T cell repertoires in ileal Crohn's disease. On the study more broadly: At surgery, 35% of patients smoked, with median disease duration 7.9 years.

Profiled with immunoSEQ multiplex PCR; TCRdb holds only in-frame clones, not every one. The sample gives about 12,000 clones, 75% to 85% of which show up once; 11% is in the top ten. J gave up 4 bases and V 4 bases, and 8 bases lay outside the gene matches. Germline CDR1 reads MNHNY; CDR2 reads SVGAGI (reference sequence). CDR3 size: 16 residues. Sequenced input: ileal tissue. The genes are TRBV6-6 and TRBJ2-1, with TRBD1 identical over 9 bases. The receptor was derived from an adult with Crohn's disease. The CDR3 DNA is TGTGCCAGCAGTTCGACAGGGGGGGTGAGTTACAATGAGCAGTTCTTC. Translated, it gives CASSSTGGVSYNEQFF.